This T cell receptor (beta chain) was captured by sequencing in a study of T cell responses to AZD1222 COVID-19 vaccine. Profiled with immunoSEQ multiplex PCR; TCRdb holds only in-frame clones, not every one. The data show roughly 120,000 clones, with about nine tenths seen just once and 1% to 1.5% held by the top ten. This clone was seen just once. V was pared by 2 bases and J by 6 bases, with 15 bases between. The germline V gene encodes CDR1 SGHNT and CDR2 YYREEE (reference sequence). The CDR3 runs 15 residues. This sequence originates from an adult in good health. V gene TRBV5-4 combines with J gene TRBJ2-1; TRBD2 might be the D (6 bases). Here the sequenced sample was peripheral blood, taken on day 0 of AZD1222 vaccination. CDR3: CASSLAGQGGNEQFF. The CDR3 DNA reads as TGTGCCAGCAGCTTAGCAGGGCAGGGAGGCAATGAGCAGTTCTTC. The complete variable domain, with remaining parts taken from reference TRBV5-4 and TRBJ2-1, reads ETGVTQSPTHLIKTRGQQVTLRCSSQSGHNTVSWYQQALGQGPQFIFQYYREEENGRGNFPPRFSGLQFPNYSSELNVNALELDDSALYLCASSLAGQGGNEQFFGPGTRLTVL.